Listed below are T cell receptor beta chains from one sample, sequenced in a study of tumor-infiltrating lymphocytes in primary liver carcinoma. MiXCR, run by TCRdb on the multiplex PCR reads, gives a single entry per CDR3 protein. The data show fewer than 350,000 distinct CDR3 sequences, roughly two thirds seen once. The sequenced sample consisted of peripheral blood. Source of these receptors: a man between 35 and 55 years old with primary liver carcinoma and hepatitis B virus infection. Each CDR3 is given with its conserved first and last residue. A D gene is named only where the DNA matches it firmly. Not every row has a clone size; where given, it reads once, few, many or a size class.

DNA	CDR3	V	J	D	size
TGTGCCAGCAGTTCCTCGGGCCGCCGGGGGGCCAACGTCCTGACTTTC	CASSSSGRRGANVLTF	TRBV11-2	TRBJ2-6	NA	NA
TGCGCCAGCAGCCAAGAATCCAGCGGGAGGTTACAAGATACGCAGTATTTT	CASSQESSGRLQDTQYF	TRBV4-3	TRBJ2-3	TRBD2	many
TGTGCCAGCAGCCCGGACCTCTCCTACGAGCAGTACTTC	CASSPDLSYEQYF	TRBV11-1	TRBJ2-7	NA	many
TGTGTCAGCAGTCTACCGGGAGCCTCCTCCTCCTACAAGCAGTACTTC	CVSSLPGASSSYKQYF	TRBV5-4	TRBJ2-7	NA	NA
TGTGCCAGCAGCTTCGACGGCCGGACTAGCGGGGAAGAGACCCAGTACTTC	CASSFDGRTSGEETQYF	TRBV5-4	TRBJ2-5	TRBD2	few
TGTGCCAGCAGCTTATCGGGGACTAGCGGGAGAGGTGAGCAGTTCTTC	CASSLSGTSGRGEQFF	TRBV11-3	TRBJ2-1	TRBD2	few
TGTGCCAGCAGTGGTCAGACATTGTTCCAAATGCAGTACTTC	CASSGQTLFQMQYF	TRBV6-1	TRBJ2-7	NA	NA
TGCAGCGTTGAAAGGGGGGGCTACGAGCAGTACTTC	CSVERGGYEQYF	TRBV29-1	TRBJ2-7	NA	many
TGTGCCAGCACCTCAAGTCCCGGAGCAGGGTACTATAACAATCAGTCCCAGCATTTT	CASTSSPGAGYYNNQSQHF	TRBV6-2/TRBV6-3	TRBJ1-5	NA	NA
TGTGCCAGCAGCCCTCTCAGGGCGCGAGGGACCGGGGAGCTGTTTTTT	CASSPLRARGTGELFF	TRBV5-6	TRBJ2-2	NA	few
TGTGCCGGCTGTTTAGCGGGGGTAGAGACCCAGTACTTC	CAGCLAGVETQYF	TRBV12-3/TRBV12-4	TRBJ2-5	TRBD2	NA
TGTGCCAGCAGCTTAGAGGGTCAGGCTGGGCGGGTCGAGCAGTACTTC	CASSLEGQAGRVEQYF	TRBV11-2	TRBJ2-7	NA	NA
TGTGCCAGCAAGGGGTCTTGGGGGAACACTGAAGCTTTCTTT	CASKGSWGNTEAFF	TRBV2	TRBJ1-1	NA	NA
TGTGCCAGCAGGGGTCGACGGGGAGCCGAGCAGTACTTC	CASRGRRGAEQYF	TRBV12-3/TRBV12-4	TRBJ2-7	NA	many
TGTGCCAGCAGTCCCGAGGGGGAAGTGCACTCCTATAATACACCCCTCCACTTT	CASSPEGEVHSYNTPLHF	TRBV11-3	TRBJ1-6	NA	NA
TGTGCCAGCAGCTTACTAGCGGGAGGGCCCCGTGAGTGGTTCTTC	CASSLLAGGPREWFF	TRBV12-3/TRBV12-4	TRBJ2-1	TRBD2	NA
TGTGCCAGCAGTTACCGGGACAGAAACGATGATCAGTTCTTC	CASSYRDRNDDQFF	TRBV6-2/TRBV6-3	TRBJ2-1	TRBD1	once
TGTGCCAGCAACACTCTAGCGGGAGGGCCTATGGATGAGCAGTTCTTC	CASNTLAGGPMDEQFF	TRBV4-2	TRBJ2-1	TRBD2	NA
TGTGCCAGTAGCCCATATGAAGAGACCCAGTACTTC	CASSPYEETQYF	TRBV11-2	TRBJ2-5	NA	NA
TGTGCCAGCAGCTTGGGATCACCCCTCCACTTT	CASSLGSPLHF	TRBV11-2	TRBJ1-6	NA	NA
TGCGCCAGCAGCCAAGATACCAGGGGTTATGGTTACGCCTTC	CASSQDTRGYGYAF	TRBV4-1	TRBJ1-2	NA	NA
TGTGCCAGCAGTCTCAGTTTCTCTGGAAACACCATATATTTT	CASSLSFSGNTIYF	TRBV6-5	TRBJ1-3	NA	NA
TGTGCCAGCAGCCCGGTTTGGGGAAAAGAGACCCAGTACTTC	CASSPVWGKETQYF	TRBV5-8	TRBJ2-5	NA	NA
TGTGCCAGCCGTCAGTGGGAGGGCCGAGCCGGGGAGCTGTTTTTT	CASRQWEGRAGELFF	TRBV6-6	TRBJ2-2	TRBD2	NA
TGTGCCAGCACTTGCTTCCGGACAGGGCGATACAATGAGCAGTTCTTC	CASTCFRTGRYNEQFF	TRBV6-5	TRBJ2-1	TRBD1	NA
TGTGCCAGCACTTATCGTTCTTACGAGCAATACTTC	CASTYRSYEQYF	TRBV6-2/TRBV6-3	TRBJ2-7	NA	once
TGTGCCAGCAGCTTGGGGGGGGTGGGGGACAACATTCAGTACTTC	CASSLGGVGDNIQYF	TRBV5-4	TRBJ2-4	NA	NA
TGCGCCAGCAGTGGTGGGACTAGCGGGAGAAAGGGCTACAATGAGCAGTTCTTC	CASSGGTSGRKGYNEQFF	TRBV5-1	TRBJ2-1	TRBD2	few
TGTGCCAGCACCCTAGCGAGGGTTGGGGAGACCCAGTACTTC	CASTLARVGETQYF	TRBV28	TRBJ2-5	NA	NA
TGTGCCAGCAGACGCAGCGGGGGATACAATGAGCAGTTCTTC	CASRRSGGYNEQFF	TRBV12-3/TRBV12-4	TRBJ2-1	TRBD2	many
TGTGCCAGCAGTGCTAAGGTTTTAGGGAATGAGCAGTTCTTC	CASSAKVLGNEQFF	TRBV6-1	TRBJ2-1	NA	many
TGTAGCGGAGGGACGTCCGTCAAGACCCAGTACTTC	CSGGTSVKTQYF	TRBV29-1	TRBJ2-5	NA	NA
TGTGCCAGCAGTGCGCAGGGAGGTGGTGAGCAGTTCTTC	CASSAQGGGEQFF	TRBV6-2/TRBV6-3	TRBJ2-1	NA	many
TGCGCCAGCCCGCGCGGGAGTAGGAGCACCTGGGAGCTGTTTTTT	CASPRGSRSTWELFF	TRBV6-1	TRBJ2-2	TRBD2	NA
TGTGACAGCAGTTACCCAAGGAGCGGGACGGGCGGGGAGTTGTTTTTT	CDSSYPRSGTGGELFF	TRBV6-2/TRBV6-3	TRBJ2-2	TRBD2	NA
TGTGCCAGCGGTCTACGTGTCAGCGGGACCCGCACAGATACGCAGTATTTT	CASGLRVSGTRTDTQYF	TRBV12-3/TRBV12-4	TRBJ2-3	TRBD2	NA